This T cell receptor (beta chain) was sequenced for a study of monozygotic twins with inflammatory bowel disease. TCRdb reprocessed the 5' RACE reads and keeps a single row for each CDR3 protein, giving no DNA. With approximately 420,000 distinct CDR3 sequences in the sample, the ten largest clones hold approximately 2.3%. As to this clonotype: As yet, its antigen is unknown.

Germline assignment: CDR1 SGHRS and CDR2 YFSETQ. The CDR3 totals 14 residues. Regarding the study as a whole: Patient-specific immunosuppressive treatments may have made repertoires more variable.

This sequence joins TRBV5-1 and TRBJ1-2; as DNA is missing, the TRBD1 call by TCRdb cannot be tested. What was sequenced was blood. The clonotype was recovered from a human donor with ulcerative colitis or Crohn's disease, or a healthy co-twin of an affected twin (not recorded which). The CDR3 protein is CASSVTQGSYGYTF.